This T cell receptor (beta chain) was observed in a study of cytomegalovirus exposure and HLA in healthy donors. Study-level points and caveats: A cluster of highly shared sequence variants was likely a sequencing artifact. A missense DCLRE1C variant was associated with V- and J-gene trimming of TCR beta chains in a later analysis, and an independent cohort replicated the association.

Whereas donors were nominally healthy upon sampling, unrecorded immune exposures were probable. A remark on this clone: Its antigen is as yet unknown.

The PCR ran on 60 Vbeta and 13 Jbeta primers. Assay: immunoSEQ multiplex PCR; the TCRdb copy retains only in-frame clones and omits some. The table lists about 130,000 clones, roughly four fifths of them singletons. This clonotype originated in a man between 45 and 60 years old in good health and CMV-seronegative. The sample was PBMCs.

CDR3 in DNA: TGCGCCAGCATGCCGCATAGGGGCACTGAAGCTTTCTTT. Translated, it gives CASMPHRGTEAFF. V and J are TRBV4-3 and TRBJ1-1; maybe TRBD1 (5 bases). V dropped 7 bases and J dropped 4 bases, with 13 bases sitting between them. From germline, CDR1 is LGHNA and CDR2 YSLEER. This CDR3 comprises 13 residues.